This T cell receptor beta chain derives from a study of PD-L1 blockade in urothelial cancer. The ends were cut back, 1 base at V and 0 bases at J, with 6 bases in the middle. CDR3 size: 14 residues. Germline-derived CDR1 and CDR2 are SGHAT and FQNNGV. The data were produced by immunoSEQ multiplex PCR, yet TCRdb's version contains in-frame clones alone and is incomplete. This table holds approximately 48,000 clones, around 88% found once. Sequences were derived from PBMCs, sampled around atezolizumab (anti-PD-L1) treatment. The rearrangement links TRBV11-2 to TRBJ1-1; D is unclear. The sequence derives from a man in his 60s with urothelial cancer. The CDR3 DNA sequence: TGTGCCAGCAGCTTAGGAGCCTTGAACACTGAAGCTTTCTTT. Translating it yields CASSLGALNTEAFF.